The T cell receptor (beta chain) described here comes from a study of T cells in Graves' hyperthyroidism and ophthalmopathy. Study summary: Peripheral blood samples were taken at initial diagnosis, prior to any treatment.

With duration under 3 months, ophthalmopathy was active: Clinical Activity Score at least 3, NOSPECS at least 4. Diagnosis relied on clinical symptoms, serum thyroxine and TRAb, thyroid ultrasound and orbital computed tomography. Germline V gene sequence: CDR1 MNHEY, CDR2 SVGAGI. The CDR3 covers 16 residues. The V segment lost 0 bases and the J segment 1 base; nucleotides outside the gene matches: 2. Study results and caveats: Blood also held most thyroid clonotypes expanded beyond 0.001.

Researchers took RNA transcripts and amplified the TCR beta CDR3 regions from them. Using the HTBI primer set, a first-round RT-PCR was run on the TCR CDR3. TCRdb reanalysed the multiplex PCR reads using MiXCR and keeps one entry per CDR3 protein. The sample carries a few hundred thousand distinct CDR3 sequences, about 18% recorded once. Worth noting for this clonotype: Antigen: not known.

This TCR was recovered from a woman between 55 and 75 years old with Graves' ophthalmopathy. J is TRBJ2-2 and V is TRBV6-5, with 7 bases aligning to TRBD2. Sequenced input: blood. CDR3 loop: CASSYSGRGNTGELFF. The CDR3 nucleotides read TGTGCCAGCAGTTACTCTGGGAGGGGGAACACCGGGGAGCTGTTTTTT.